The clone carrying this TCR beta chain appeared once. Trimming removed 3 bases at V and 4 bases at J, with 8 bases between. Germline CDR1 is ENHRY and CDR2 is SYGVKD. This CDR3 region has 13 residues. TCR beta VDJ and CDR3 profiles were obtained from a genomic DNA template. TCRdb itself ran the reads through MiXCR, one entry per CDR3 protein. The sample lists about 190,000 distinct CDR3 sequences; 54% were seen once. This sample is part of a study of CD8+CD57+ T cells in acquired aplastic anemia. The chain links TRBV10-3 to TRBJ2-3; D gene unclear. The specimen sequenced was sorted CD4+, CD8+, or CD8+CD57+ T cells (not recorded which) from PBMCs. The clonotype was recovered from a human donor in good health, serving as a control. The CDR3 DNA reads as TGTGCCATCAGTGAAGAACGGCCAGATACGCAGTATTTT. It translates to CAISEERPDTQYF.